This entry lists 3 T cell receptor beta chains sequenced from one sample in a study of cytomegalovirus exposure and HLA in healthy donors. PCR employed 60 Vbeta and 13 Jbeta primers. Assay used: immunoSEQ multiplex PCR; TCRdb lists only in-frame clones, some missing. The table lists over 150,000 clones, 82% of them singletons, with over 0.85% in the top ten. Sequencing was done on a sample of PBMCs. These receptor sequences come from a girl aged 2 to 9 in good health and CMV-seropositive.

J is TRBJ1-4 and V is TRBV30; 10 bases map to TRBD1. Looked up from germline, CDR1 is GTSNPN and CDR2 is SVGIG (reference sequence). This CDR3 spans 13 amino acids. Trimming at V came to 4 bases and at J to 8 bases, leaving 4 bases not matched to a gene. The CDR3 protein is CAWKGQGREKLFF. CDR3 nucleotides: TGTGCCTGGAAGGGACAGGGGCGCGAAAAACTGTTTTTT.

V is TRBV28 and J is TRBJ1-2; D is uncertain. With 5 bases removed from V and 7 bases from J, the gap between germline ends came to 5 bases. The CDR3 spans 10 residues. Germline V gene lookup returns CDR1 MDHEN and CDR2 SYDVKM. Here the CDR3 reads CASSHSGYTF. The CDR3 DNA reads TGTGCCAGCAGTCATTCTGGCTACACCTTC.

The chain carries TRBV6-1 and TRBJ1-1; unclear D gene. Trimming took 3 bases from V and 3 from J, leaving 14 bases between them. Germline loops: CDR1 MNHNS, CDR2 SASEGT. The CDR3 runs to 15 residues. CDR3 protein: CASSDWEGGYTEAFF. CDR3 DNA sequence: TGTGCCAGCAGTGATTGGGAGGGAGGGTACACTGAAGCTTTCTTT.